The 23 T cell receptor beta chains in this list originate from one sample, sequenced in a study of T cell repertoires in cytomegalovirus infection. The antigens for these receptors are not known. TCRdb analysed the reads with MiXCR anew, one entry per CDR3 protein. The table includes 360,000 or so distinct CDR3 sequences, about 32% detected once. The sample was cultured PBMCs, taken from culture after CMV antigen stimulation. Receptor source: a human donor in good health (CMV status not recorded). Some clones in this sample may be carry-over from other donors' samples.

This chain links TRBV7-2 with TRBJ2-7; no firm D call. CDR3 length: 17 residues. Germline lookup yields CDR1 SGHTA and CDR2 FQGNSA. The V end was cut by 0 bases, the J end by 0 bases, with 15 bases between. This chain's CDR3 is CASSLASQLCTSYEQYV. DNA for the CDR3: TGTGCCAGCAGCTTAGCCTCCCAGCTTTGCACCTCCTACGAGCAGTACGTC.

The chain has TRBV28 and TRBJ2-7, with TRBD2 identical over 9 bases. Trimming took 11 bases from V and 6 from J; bases not matched to a gene: 14. The CDR3 extends over 14 amino acids. The V gene's germline CDR1 is MDHEN and CDR2 SYDVKM. The CDR3 loop reads CACTLAGEKTEQYF. CDR3 nucleotide sequence: TGTGCCTGCACCTTAGCGGGAGAGAAGACCGAGCAGTACTTC.

The chain recombines TRBV6-1 with TRBJ2-7, with D maybe TRBD1 (6 bases). V was shortened by 5 bases and J by 3 bases, with 14 bases between the two germline ends. The CDR3 length is 14 residues. From germline, CDR1 is MNHNS and CDR2 SASEGT. The DNA for the CDR3 is TGTGCCAGCAGTTTAAGGGGACACGGCTACGAGCAGTACTTC. Translation: CASSLRGHGYEQYF.

This rearrangement joins TRBV6-1 to TRBJ1-1; 11 nucleotides match TRBD1. V shed 6 bases and J 0 bases; nucleotides not matched to a gene: 6. Germline values: CDR1 MNHNS, CDR2 SASEGT. This CDR3 is 16 amino acids long. The CDR3: CASREDRGHLNTEAFF. CDR3 bases: TGTGCCAGCAGGGAGGACAGGGGGCACTTGAACACTGAAGCTTTCTTT.

This clonotype was picked up many times. The chain has TRBV12-3 or TRBV12-4 and TRBJ2-3, with 7 bases lining up with TRBD1. The CDR3 runs 17 residues. The V segment lost 1 base and the J segment 3 bases; nucleotides outside the gene matches: 10. The CDR3 here is CASSLVTGYGSTDTQYF. The DNA of the CDR3 is TGTGCCAGCAGTTTAGTGACAGGGTATGGTTCTACAGATACGCAGTATTTT.

V usage is TRBV4-1 and J usage is TRBJ2-1, with D perhaps given as TRBD1 or TRBD2 (5 bases each). The CDR3 loop spans 15 amino acids. Trimming stripped 6 bases from V and 5 bases from J, with 17 bases between. Germline loops: CDR1 MGHRA, CDR2 YSYEKL. In nucleotides, the CDR3 is TGCGCCAGCAGGCGCGCCCGGGACGCAGACAATGAGCAGTTCTTC. Encoded protein: CASRRARDADNEQFF.

This clonotype showed up just a few times. The V call is TRBV7-8, the J call TRBJ2-3; a possible D gene is TRBD2 (6 bases). The CDR3 has 17 amino acids. V was shortened by 7 bases and J by 0 bases, with 20 bases between the two germline ends. Per germline, CDR1 SGHVS and CDR2 FQNEAQ. CDR3 in DNA: TGTGCCAGCATTTTGTGGCGGGAACCTGCTAGCACAGATACGCAGTATTTT. This codes for CASILWREPASTDTQYF. The full variable domain, in which reference TRBV7-8 and TRBJ2-3 provide the parts outside the CDR3, is GAGVSQSPRYKVAKRGQDVALRCDPISGHVSLFWYQQALGQGPEFLTYFQNEAQLDKSGLPSDRFFAERPEGSVSTLKIQRTQQEDSAVYLCASILWREPASTDTQYFGPGTRLTVL.

A few counts support this clonotype. This rearrangement joins TRBV5-1 to TRBJ2-4, with D perhaps being TRBD1 or TRBD2 (5 bases each). Germline V lookup: CDR1 SGHRS, CDR2 YFSETQ. Trimming removed 4 bases at V and 8 bases at J, with 16 bases between. The CDR3 is 14 residues long. DNA for the CDR3: TGCGCCAGCAGCAGACGGGGCGAGTCGGACATTCAGTACTTC. It codes for CASSRRGESDIQYF. Variable domain in full (rest from reference TRBV5-1 and TRBJ2-4): KAGVTQTPRYLIKTRGQQVTLSCSPISGHRSVSWYQQTPGQGLQFLFEYFSETQRNKGNFPGRFSGRQFSNSRSEMNVSTLELGDSALYLCASSRRGESDIQYFGAGTRLSVL.

The chain joins TRBV14 to TRBJ2-1; TRBD2 matches at 9 bases. The germline CDR1 and CDR2 sequences are SGHDN and FVKESK. This CDR3 is 16 amino acids long. J was trimmed by 8 bases and V by 4 bases; bases with no gene match: 12. The CDR3 bases are TGTGCCAGCAGCCGCACACTAGCGGGCCCCGGCGATGAGCAGTTCTTC. It encodes CASSRTLAGPGDEQFF.

The V gene is TRBV7-2, the J gene TRBJ2-7, with TRBD1 as a possible D gene (6 bases). The CDR3 covers 14 residues. V lost 1 base to trimming and J lost 6 bases, with 13 bases between them. Germline CDR1 reads SGHTA; CDR2 reads FQGNSA. CDR3 residues: CASSLVGARGEQYF. CDR3 in DNA: TGTGCCAGCAGCTTAGTCGGGGCCAGGGGCGAGCAGTACTTC.

The chain carries TRBV5-4 and TRBJ2-5, with 10 bases fitting TRBD2. Trimming took 0 bases from V and 4 from J; bases not matched to a gene: 12. CDR3 length equals 18 residues. The V gene's germline CDR1 is SGHNT and CDR2 YYREEE (reference sequence). The CDR3 DNA sequence: TGTGCCAGCAGCTTGGGGGGGAGGACTAGCGGATATGGAGAGACCCAGTACTTC. This codes for CASSLGGRTSGYGETQYF.

This chain joins TRBV2 and TRBJ1-1; TRBD1 might be the D (6 bases). V was clipped by 6 bases and J by 0 bases, with 11 bases between them. CDR3 length equals 14 residues. Per germline, CDR1 SNHLY and CDR2 FYNNEI. CDR3 region: CASRKTGLNTEAFF. In nucleotides, the CDR3 is TGTGCCAGCAGAAAGACAGGATTGAACACTGAAGCTTTCTTT.

The chain recombines TRBV20-1 with TRBJ2-1; weak D call: TRBD2 (6 bases). CDR3 length equals 14 residues. V was pared by 5 bases and J by 7 bases, with 18 bases between. Germline lookup yields CDR1 DFQATT and CDR2 SNEGSKA (reference sequence). The CDR3 DNA follows: TGCAGTGCTGAATGGCGGGGATTTAGGAATGAGCAGTTCTTC. It yields the protein CSAEWRGFRNEQFF.

This chain joins TRBV29-1 and TRBJ2-1; 8 bases are a match to TRBD2. The J segment lost 3 bases and the V segment lost 5 bases, leaving 3 bases of the junction unmatched. CDR3 length: 13 residues. CDR1 SQVTM and CDR2 ANQGSEA come from the germline V gene. The CDR3, as DNA: TGCAGCGTTCGGACTAGCAACTACAATGAGCAGTTCTTC. This codes for CSVRTSNYNEQFF.

This clonotype has a count of ten or more. The V call is TRBV7-8, the J call TRBJ2-5; 8 bases align to TRBD2. Losses at the gene ends were 1 base for V and 0 bases for J; bases not matched to a gene: 7. This CDR3 comprises 17 residues. Germline V lookup: CDR1 SGHVS, CDR2 FQNEAQ. The CDR3 sequence is CASSLGTSGVYQETQYF. CDR3 DNA sequence: TGTGCCAGCAGCTTAGGAACTAGCGGAGTGTACCAAGAGACCCAGTACTTC.

This clonotype was seen just once. The gene calls are TRBV30 and TRBJ1-5, with D unclear. The V gene's germline CDR1 is GTSNPN and CDR2 SVGIG (reference sequence). The CDR3 has 15 amino acids. V lost 2 bases and J lost 0, with 11 bases in between. The CDR3 bases are TGTGCCTGGAGTCGGGGAGAAAATAGCAATCAGCCCCAGCATTTT. Translating gives CAWSRGENSNQPQHF.

The chain recombines TRBV24-1 with TRBJ2-4; TRBD2 agrees at 8 bases. The V gene's germline CDR1 is KGHDR and CDR2 SFDVKD. CDR3 length equals 14 residues. With V trimmed by 3 bases and J by 7 bases, 4 bases remained unmatched. In nucleotides, the CDR3 is TGTGCCACCAGTGATCCGCGGACTAGCAACATTCAGTACTTC. This sequence encodes CATSDPRTSNIQYF.

The chain employs TRBV4-1 and TRBJ2-1, with TRBD2 as a possible D gene (5 bases). The germline gives CDR1 MGHRA, CDR2 YSYEKL. V lost 0 bases and J lost 0, with 18 bases in between. This CDR3 is built from 19 residues. CDR3: CASSQDYERLWSSYNEQFF. CDR3 sequence (DNA): TGCGCCAGCAGCCAAGATTACGAGCGGCTCTGGAGCTCCTACAATGAGCAGTTCTTC.

This clonotype showed up just a few times. The chain combines TRBV12-3 or TRBV12-4 with TRBJ1-2; 8 bases fit TRBD1. Trimming at V came to 4 bases and at J to 6 bases, leaving 13 bases not matched to a gene. The CDR3 covers 16 residues. The CDR3 sequence is CASSSQAMTGVDGYTF. CDR3 DNA sequence: TGTGCCAGCAGTTCTCAAGCGATGACAGGGGTGGATGGCTACACCTTC.

The chain has TRBV4-1 and TRBJ2-3, with a tentative D call TRBD2 (5 bases). CDR1 is MGHRA and CDR2 is YSYEKL in the germline V gene. The V and J ends lost 6 bases and 0 bases respectively, with 16 bases between them. This CDR3 region has 16 residues. CDR3: CASRSGGGGSTDTQYF. The CDR3, as DNA: TGCGCCAGCAGAAGTGGAGGCGGAGGAAGCACAGATACGCAGTATTTT.

This chain links TRBV18 with TRBJ1-1; D is uncertain. Between the trimmed V and J ends, which lost 0 bases and 1 base, there was a span of 9 bases. This CDR3 is built from 15 residues. Germline lookup yields CDR1 KGHSH and CDR2 LQKENI. The CDR3: CASSPPGSQNTEAFF. The CDR3, as DNA: TGTGCCAGCTCACCACCGGGGAGCCAGAACACTGAAGCTTTCTTT.

The gene calls are TRBV6-2 or TRBV6-3 and TRBJ2-7; 15 bases align to TRBD2. This CDR3 has 15 amino acids. J lost 9 bases, V lost 5 bases, and 8 bases had no gene match. Germline CDR1 reads MNHEY; CDR2 reads SVGEGT. Here the CDR3 reads CASSQSGLAGGWQYV. CDR3 in DNA: TGTGCCAGCAGTCAATCCGGACTAGCGGGAGGGTGGCAGTACGTC.

This clonotype was found a few times. This chain connects TRBV25-1 to TRBJ2-3, with D perhaps matching TRBD1 or TRBD2 (5 bases each). Germline CDR1 is MGHDK and CDR2 is SYGVNS. The CDR3 has 15 amino acids. V lost 7 bases and J lost 0, with 14 bases in between. CDR3 DNA sequence: TGTGCCAGCACCGAAGTGGGACCAAGCACAGATACGCAGTATTTT. Translating it yields CASTEVGPSTDTQYF. Full variable domain (missing parts from reference TRBV25-1 and TRBJ2-3): EADIYQTPRYLVIGTGKKITLECSQTMGHDKMYWYQQDPGMELHLIHYSYGVNSTEKGDLSSESTVSRIRTEHFPLTLESARPSHTSQYLCASTEVGPSTDTQYFGPGTRLTVL.